These T cell receptor beta chains were read from a single sample in a study of human T cells and chemical hapten exposure. TCRdb recomputed calls from the RACE reads with MiXCR, one row per CDR3 protein. The data hold around 110,000 distinct CDR3 sequences, with roughly an eighth observed a single time. Sequencing used whole blood, obtained in connection with sensitization to the hapten diphenylcyclopropenone (DPC). These receptors all come from a woman aged 45-65 years with alopecia areata. Some clones in this sample may be carry-over from other donors' samples. CDR3s include the opening cysteine and the closing phenylalanine or tryptophan. A D gene is named only where the DNA matches it firmly. Expanded clones get a size class; other rows say once, few or many, or leave the size out.

CDR3 DNA,CDR3 protein,D gene,V gene,clone size,J gene
TGCAGTGGGAGAGGCGGGGGCTACACCTTC,CSGRGGGYTF,-,TRBV20-1,-,TRBJ1-2
TGCGCCAGCAGATACAGGGGCGGTGGGGCAGATACGCAGTATTTT,CASRYRGGGADTQYF,TRBD1,TRBV5-1,-,TRBJ2-3
TGTGCCAGCAGCTTGCACGGGGACTCAACCCGCTCTGGGGCCAACGTCCTGACTTTC,CASSLHGDSTRSGANVLTF,-,TRBV5-5,-,TRBJ2-6
TGTGCCAGCAGCTTCGGGACTCCGGGAAACACCGGGGAGCTGTTTTTT,CASSFGTPGNTGELFF,-,TRBV7-6,many,TRBJ2-2
TGCAGTGCGAAGACCTCCTACGAGCAGTACTTC,CSAKTSYEQYF,-,TRBV20-1,-,TRBJ2-7
TGTGCCAGCAGCGCCGGGACAGATCGTACCTCACCCCTCCACTTT,CASSAGTDRTSPLHF,TRBD1,TRBV9,few,TRBJ1-6
TGTGCCAGCAGGGGGACGGCTGGAAACACCATATATTTT,CASRGTAGNTIYF,-,TRBV6-2/TRBV6-3,-,TRBJ1-3
TGTGCCAGCAGGTGGGAGGGCAATCAGCCCCAGCATTTT,CASRWEGNQPQHF,-,TRBV6-1,many,TRBJ1-5
TGTGCCAGCAGCCAGACAGGGAACCACCCAAGCGGTGAGCAGTTCTTC,CASSQTGNHPSGEQFF,TRBD1,TRBV4-2,-,TRBJ2-1
TGTGCCAGCTCCCTAAAAATCGGCGGAACGAACACTGAAGCTTTCTTT,CASSLKIGGTNTEAFF,-,TRBV18,-,TRBJ1-1
TGCAGCGCGGATAAAACAGGTGCCGGTGAGCAGTACTTC,CSADKTGAGEQYF,-,TRBV29-1,-,TRBJ2-7
TGCGCCAGCAGCTTGGCCGGAGGGGGGCCAACTGAAGCTTTCTTT,CASSLAGGGPTEAFF,-,TRBV5-1,-,TRBJ1-1
TGTGCCAGCAGCCCACGGTATTTAGCAGCGAACACCGGGGAGCTGTTTTTT,CASSPRYLAANTGELFF,-,TRBV12-3/TRBV12-4,few,TRBJ2-2
TGTGCCAGCAGTCGCCAAGCTACGGGACAGAACACCGGGGAGCTGTTTTTT,CASSRQATGQNTGELFF,-,TRBV7-2,few,TRBJ2-2
TGTGCCAGCAGCCAAGTAGAGGCCACCGTATACGAGCAGTACTTC,CASSQVEATVYEQYF,-,TRBV4-2,-,TRBJ2-7
TGTGCCAGCAGGGGAGAGGGAGTAGAATACTTC,CASRGEGVEYF,-,TRBV2,few,TRBJ2-7
TGTGCCAGCAGTGCAACTAGCGGATCCTACAATGAGCAGTTCTTC,CASSATSGSYNEQFF,TRBD2,TRBV6-1,few,TRBJ2-1
TGTGCCAGCAGCTCGCCGGGACAGATAACCCAGTACTTC,CASSSPGQITQYF,TRBD1,TRBV7-9,many,TRBJ2-5
TGTGCCAGCAGTTTCCAGGGAGTGCAAGATACGCAGTATTTT,CASSFQGVQDTQYF,-,TRBV6-2/TRBV6-3,-,TRBJ2-3
TGCGCCAGCAGCTTGGAGGCCGGGAGTCGGCCCCAGCATTTT,CASSLEAGSRPQHF,-,TRBV5-1,-,TRBJ1-5
TGTGCCAGCAGCCAAGATAGCCGATGGGCGGGAATAGCATTC,CASSQDSRWAGIAF,-,TRBV3-1,many,TRBJ2-1
TGTGCCACCAGTGATTTGGGTCAGCCCCAGCATTTT,CATSDLGQPQHF,-,TRBV24-1,many,TRBJ1-5
TGTGCCAGCCTTTGGGGACGGGGGATCGGCAATCAGCCCCAGCATTTT,CASLWGRGIGNQPQHF,-,TRBV28,-,TRBJ1-5
TGTGCCAGCAGCCCAGGGCGACGACAGGACCGCTATGGCTACACCTTC,CASSPGRRQDRYGYTF,-,TRBV12-3/TRBV12-4,-,TRBJ1-2
TGCGCCAGCAGCTTGGCCAAGGGCAGCTCCTACGAGCAGTACTTC,CASSLAKGSSYEQYF,-,TRBV5-1,many,TRBJ2-7
TGTGCCAGCAGTGTAAACAGAGATCAGCCCCAGCATTTT,CASSVNRDQPQHF,-,TRBV12-3/TRBV12-4,-,TRBJ1-5
TGTGCCAGCAGCTACTCCATGGGGCAAGAGACCCAGTACTTC,CASSYSMGQETQYF,-,TRBV11-2,many,TRBJ2-5
TGTGCCAGCAGCCGCGGGACAGGGCTTAACTATGGCTACACCTTC,CASSRGTGLNYGYTF,TRBD1,TRBV7-8,once,TRBJ1-2
TGTGCCAGCAGTTTGGACTCACGGCAGCCCCAGCATTTT,CASSLDSRQPQHF,-,TRBV12-3/TRBV12-4,many,TRBJ1-5
TGTGCCAGCAGCCTGGGGGCCGGAGACTACGAGCAGTACTTC,CASSLGAGDYEQYF,-,TRBV3-1,-,TRBJ2-7
TGTGCCAGCAGTTTATGGTCTAGCGGGCAAGAGACCCAGTACTTC,CASSLWSSGQETQYF,TRBD2,TRBV28,once,TRBJ2-5
TGTGCCAGCAGCTTGGAAAGATTCTCCTACGAGCAGTACTTC,CASSLERFSYEQYF,-,TRBV13,few,TRBJ2-7
TGTGCCAGCATCCGGTCCGGAGGAGAGACCCAGTACTTC,CASIRSGGETQYF,-,TRBV25-1,few,TRBJ2-5
TGTGCCAGCAGCTTAGAGGGGCCTATATCCTCCTACAATGAGCAGTTCTTC,CASSLEGPISSYNEQFF,-,TRBV7-2,-,TRBJ2-1
TGTGCCAGCTTACCACCGGTGGGGCAAGAGACCCAGTACTTC,CASLPPVGQETQYF,-,TRBV18,-,TRBJ2-5
TGTGCCAGCAGTGAAGGAGGGAATGAGCAGTTCTTC,CASSEGGNEQFF,-,TRBV2,-,TRBJ2-1
TGCAGTGCTCGTAGCGGGGGGCCTGGATACGAGCAGTACTTC,CSARSGGPGYEQYF,TRBD2,TRBV20-1,-,TRBJ2-7
TGTGCCAGTAGTCGATTGGGACAAAACACTGAAGCTTTCTTT,CASSRLGQNTEAFF,-,TRBV19,-,TRBJ1-1
TGCAGTGCCCCCCGACGATTCTACGAGCAGTACTTC,CSAPRRFYEQYF,-,TRBV20-1,many,TRBJ2-7
TGTGCCAGCCGTTTCAGAGCTCGCTCCTACGAGCAGTACTTC,CASRFRARSYEQYF,-,TRBV28,-,TRBJ2-7
TGTGCCAGCAGACCCCGCGGAGCAGGCGGGTATGAAAAACTGTTTTTT,CASRPRGAGGYEKLFF,-,TRBV3-1,few,TRBJ1-4
TGTGCCAGCAGCCCACTCGTCAGGGACACAGATACGCAGTATTTT,CASSPLVRDTDTQYF,-,TRBV6-5,-,TRBJ2-3
TGTGCCAGCAGCCAAGATCCAACCTACGAGCAGTACTTC,CASSQDPTYEQYF,-,TRBV4-2,few,TRBJ2-7
TGTGCCAGCAGCTACCAGAGGGACCTAGGAGAAAAACTGTTTTTT,CASSYQRDLGEKLFF,-,TRBV7-2,-,TRBJ1-4
TGTGCCAGCAGCCGAGCGGGAGCCCACTACAATGAGCAGTTCTTC,CASSRAGAHYNEQFF,TRBD2,TRBV11-3,few,TRBJ2-1